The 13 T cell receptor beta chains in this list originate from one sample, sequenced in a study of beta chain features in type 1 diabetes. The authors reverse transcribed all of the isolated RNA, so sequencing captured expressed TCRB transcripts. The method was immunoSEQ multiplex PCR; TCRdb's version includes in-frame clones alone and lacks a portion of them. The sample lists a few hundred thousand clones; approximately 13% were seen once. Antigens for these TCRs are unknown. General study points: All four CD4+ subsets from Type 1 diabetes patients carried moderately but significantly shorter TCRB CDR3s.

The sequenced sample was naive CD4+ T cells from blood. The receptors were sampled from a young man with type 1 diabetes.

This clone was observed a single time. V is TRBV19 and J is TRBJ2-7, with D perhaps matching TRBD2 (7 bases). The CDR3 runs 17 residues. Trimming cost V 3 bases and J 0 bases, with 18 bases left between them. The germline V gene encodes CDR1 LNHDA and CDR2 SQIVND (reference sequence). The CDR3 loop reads CASSMGRGGELSYEQYF. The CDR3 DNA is TGTGCCAGTAGTATGGGCAGGGGAGGGGAGCTCTCCTACGAGCAGTACTTC.

The CDR3 is CASSRGGAYGYTF. Here the CDR3 DNA reads TGTGCCAGCAGCCGTGGGGGGGCCTATGGCTACACCTTC. This sequence joins TRBV6-5 and TRBJ1-2; TRBD1 might be the D (6 bases). The CDR3 extends over 13 amino acids. From germline, CDR1 is MNHEY and CDR2 SVGAGI. V dropped 6 bases and J dropped 4 bases, with 12 bases sitting between them.

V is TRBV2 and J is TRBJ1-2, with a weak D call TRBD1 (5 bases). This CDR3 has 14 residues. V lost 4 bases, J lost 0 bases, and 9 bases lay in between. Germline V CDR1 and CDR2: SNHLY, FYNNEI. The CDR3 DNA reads TGTGCCAGCAGTGCGGGGGTAGCTAACTATGGCTACACCTTC. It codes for CASSAGVANYGYTF.

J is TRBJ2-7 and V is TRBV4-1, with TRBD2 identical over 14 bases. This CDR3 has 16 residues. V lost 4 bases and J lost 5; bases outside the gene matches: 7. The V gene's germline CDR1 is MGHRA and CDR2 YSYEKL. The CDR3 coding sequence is TGCGCCAGCAGCCTGGGGACTAGCGGGAGTTTCCACGAGCAGTACTTC. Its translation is CASSLGTSGSFHEQYF.

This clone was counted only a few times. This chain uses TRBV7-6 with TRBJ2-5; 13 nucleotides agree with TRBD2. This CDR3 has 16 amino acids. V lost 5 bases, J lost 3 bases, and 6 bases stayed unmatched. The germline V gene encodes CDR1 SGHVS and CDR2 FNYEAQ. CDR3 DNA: TGTGCCAGCAGCGCAGGGGGGACTAGCGGGGAAGAGACCCAGTACTTC. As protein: CASSAGGTSGEETQYF.

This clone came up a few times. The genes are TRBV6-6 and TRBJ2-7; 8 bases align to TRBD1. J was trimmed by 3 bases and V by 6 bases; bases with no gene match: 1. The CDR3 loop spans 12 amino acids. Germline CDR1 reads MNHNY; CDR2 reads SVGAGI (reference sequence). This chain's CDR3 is CASSDRGYEQYF. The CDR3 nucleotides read TGTGCCAGCAGCGACAGGGGCTACGAGCAGTACTTC.

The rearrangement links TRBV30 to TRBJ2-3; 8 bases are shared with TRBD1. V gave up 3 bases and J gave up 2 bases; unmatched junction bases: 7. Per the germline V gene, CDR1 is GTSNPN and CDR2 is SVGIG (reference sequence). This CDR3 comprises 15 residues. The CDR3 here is CAWRPGQDYTDTQYF. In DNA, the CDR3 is TGTGCCTGGAGACCGGGACAGGACTACACAGATACGCAGTATTTT. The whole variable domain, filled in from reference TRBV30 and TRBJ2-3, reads SQTIHQWPATLVQPVGSPLSLECTVEGTSNPNLYWYRQAAGRGLQLLFYSVGIGQISSEVPQNLSASRPQDRQFILSSKKLLLSDSGFYLCAWRPGQDYTDTQYFGPGTRLTVL.

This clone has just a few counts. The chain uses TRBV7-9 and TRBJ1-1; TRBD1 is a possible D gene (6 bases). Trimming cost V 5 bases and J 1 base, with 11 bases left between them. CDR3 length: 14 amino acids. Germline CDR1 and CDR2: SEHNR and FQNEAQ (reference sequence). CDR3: CASSQRGGNTEAFF. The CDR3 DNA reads TGTGCCAGCAGCCAAAGGGGGGGGAACACTGAAGCTTTCTTT.

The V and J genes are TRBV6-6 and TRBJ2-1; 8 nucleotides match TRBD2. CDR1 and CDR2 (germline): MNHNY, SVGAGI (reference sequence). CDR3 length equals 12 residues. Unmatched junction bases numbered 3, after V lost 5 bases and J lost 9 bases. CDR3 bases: TGTGCCAGCAGTATAGCGGGAACTGAGCAGTTCTTC. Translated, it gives CASSIAGTEQFF.

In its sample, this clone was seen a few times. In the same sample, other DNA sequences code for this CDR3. The CDR3 DNA reads TGTGCCAGCAGTTACGGACAGTTGAACACTGAAGCTTTCTTT. Translation gives CASSYGQLNTEAFF. The gene calls are TRBV6-5 and TRBJ1-1; maybe TRBD1 (6 bases). Germline CDR1 MNHEY, CDR2 SVGAGI. V lost 2 bases and J 0 bases, leaving 7 bases between the germline ends. This CDR3 has 14 residues.

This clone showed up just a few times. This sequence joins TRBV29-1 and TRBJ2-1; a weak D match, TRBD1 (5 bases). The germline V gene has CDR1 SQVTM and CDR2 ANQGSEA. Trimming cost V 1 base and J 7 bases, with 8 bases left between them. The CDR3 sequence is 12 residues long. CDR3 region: CSVEAGKNEQFF. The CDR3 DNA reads TGCAGCGTTGAAGCAGGGAAGAATGAGCAGTTCTTC.

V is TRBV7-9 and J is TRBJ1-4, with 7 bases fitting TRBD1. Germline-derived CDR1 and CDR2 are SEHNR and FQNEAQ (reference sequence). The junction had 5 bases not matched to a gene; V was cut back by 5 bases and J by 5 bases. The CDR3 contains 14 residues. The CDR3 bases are TGTGCCAGCAGCCCTCGGACAGGAAATGAAAAACTGTTTTTT. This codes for CASSPRTGNEKLFF. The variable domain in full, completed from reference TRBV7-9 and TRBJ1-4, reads DTGVSQNPRHKITKRGQNVTFRCDPISEHNRLYWYRQTLGQGPEFLTYFQNEAQLEKSRLLSDRFSAERPKGSFSTLEIQRTEQGDSAMYLCASSPRTGNEKLFFGSGTQLSVL.

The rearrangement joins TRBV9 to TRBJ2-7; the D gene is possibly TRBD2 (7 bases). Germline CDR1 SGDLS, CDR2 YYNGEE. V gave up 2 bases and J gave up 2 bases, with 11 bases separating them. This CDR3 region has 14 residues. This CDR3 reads CASSVGGGTYEQYF. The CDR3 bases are TGTGCCAGCAGCGTGGGGGGGGGCACCTACGAGCAGTACTTC.